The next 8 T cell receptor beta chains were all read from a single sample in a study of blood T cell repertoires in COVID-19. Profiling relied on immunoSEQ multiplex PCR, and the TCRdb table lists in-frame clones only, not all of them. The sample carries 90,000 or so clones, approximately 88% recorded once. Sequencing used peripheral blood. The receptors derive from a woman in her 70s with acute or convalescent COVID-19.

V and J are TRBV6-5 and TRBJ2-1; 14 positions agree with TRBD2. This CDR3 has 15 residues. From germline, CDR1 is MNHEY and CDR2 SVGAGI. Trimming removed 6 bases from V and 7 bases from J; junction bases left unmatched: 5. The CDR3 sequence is CASRTGTSGGNEQFF. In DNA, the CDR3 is TGTGCCAGCAGAACCGGGACTAGCGGGGGAAATGAGCAGTTCTTC.

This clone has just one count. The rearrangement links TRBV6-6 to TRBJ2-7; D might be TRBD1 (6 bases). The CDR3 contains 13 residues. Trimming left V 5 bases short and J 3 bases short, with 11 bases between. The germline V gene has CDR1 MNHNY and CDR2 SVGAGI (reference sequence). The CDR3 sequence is CASSGDTIYEQYV. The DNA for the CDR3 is TGTGCCAGCAGTGGGGACACCATCTACGAGCAGTACGTC.

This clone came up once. CDR3 region: CASSLTRNEQFF. The CDR3 coding sequence is TGTGCCAGCAGTCTGACTAGGAATGAGCAGTTCTTC. This chain links TRBV28 with TRBJ2-1; tentative D call: TRBD2 (6 bases). The germline V and J ends were trimmed by 5 bases and 7 bases, with 9 bases remaining between them. CDR3 length equals 12 residues. CDR1 and CDR2 from the germline V gene are MDHEN and SYDVKM.

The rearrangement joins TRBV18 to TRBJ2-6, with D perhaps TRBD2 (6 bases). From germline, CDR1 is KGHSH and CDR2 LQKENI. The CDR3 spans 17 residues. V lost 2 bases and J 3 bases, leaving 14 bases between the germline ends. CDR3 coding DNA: TGTGCCAGCTCACCAAGTTATCGGGGGATTGGGGCCAACGTCCTGACTTTC. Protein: CASSPSYRGIGANVLTF. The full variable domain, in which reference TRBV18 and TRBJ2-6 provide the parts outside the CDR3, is NAGVMQNPRHLVRRRGQEARLRCSPMKGHSHVYWYRQLPEEGLKFMVYLQKENIIDESGMPKERFSAEFPKEGPSILRIQQVVRGDSAAYFCASSPSYRGIGANVLTFGAGSRLTVL.

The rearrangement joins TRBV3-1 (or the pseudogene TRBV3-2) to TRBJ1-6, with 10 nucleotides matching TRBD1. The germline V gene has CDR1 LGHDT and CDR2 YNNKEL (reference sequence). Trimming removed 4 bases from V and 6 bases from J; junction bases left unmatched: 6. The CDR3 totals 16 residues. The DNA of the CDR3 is TGTGCCAGCAGCCCAATCCGGACAGGGGGTAATTCACCCCTCCACTTT. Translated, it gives CASSPIRTGGNSPLHF.

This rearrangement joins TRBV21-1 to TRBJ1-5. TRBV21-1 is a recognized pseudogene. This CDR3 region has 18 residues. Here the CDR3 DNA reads TGTGCCAGCAGCACCCTTGGCTGGGGGGTTTCCAGCAATCAGCCCCAGCATTTT. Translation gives CASSTLGWGVSSNQPQHF.

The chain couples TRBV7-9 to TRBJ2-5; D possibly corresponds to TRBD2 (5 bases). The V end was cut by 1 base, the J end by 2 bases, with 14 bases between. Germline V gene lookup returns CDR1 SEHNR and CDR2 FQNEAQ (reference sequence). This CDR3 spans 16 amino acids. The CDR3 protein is CASSLGGGGWQETQYF. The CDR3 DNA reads TGTGCCAGCAGCTTAGGCGGAGGTGGGTGGCAAGAGACCCAGTACTTC. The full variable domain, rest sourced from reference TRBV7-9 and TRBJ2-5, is DTGVSQNPRHKITKRGQNVTFRCDPISEHNRLYWYRQTLGQGPEFLTYFQNEAQLEKSRLLSDRFSAERPKGSFSTLEIQRTEQGDSAMYLCASSLGGGGWQETQYFGPGTRLLVL.

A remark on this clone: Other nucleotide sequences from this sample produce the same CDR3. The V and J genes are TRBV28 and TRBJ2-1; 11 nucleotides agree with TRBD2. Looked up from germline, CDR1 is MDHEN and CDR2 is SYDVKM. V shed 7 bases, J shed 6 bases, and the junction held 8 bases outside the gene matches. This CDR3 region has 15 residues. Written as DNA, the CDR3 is TGTGCCAGCACCGTTACTAGCGGGAGAGGCAATGAGCAGTTCTTC. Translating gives CASTVTSGRGNEQFF.